This T cell receptor (beta chain) was recovered during a study of T cells in Graves' hyperthyroidism and ophthalmopathy. Exclusions: uncontrolled infection, other autoimmune disease, pregnancy, lactation. Together with thyroid ultrasound, orbital computed tomography, serum thyroxine and TRAb, clinical symptoms were used for diagnoses. Amplification of TCR beta CDR3 regions was performed using RNA transcripts as template. HTBI primers were the set used in a first-round RT-PCR of the TCR CDR3. TCRdb called the multiplex PCR reads again in MiXCR, with one record for every CDR3 protein. The repertoire holds 540,000 or so distinct CDR3 sequences, approximately 44% seen once, with around 20% in the top ten. What was sequenced was peripheral blood or thyroid tissue (not recorded which). This sequence originates from an adult woman with Graves' disease, either hyperthyroidism or ophthalmopathy (not recorded which).

The CDR3 region has the DNA TGCAGCGTTGGAGGTGGGGACACGAGCTCCTACGAGCAGTACTTC. Translated: CSVGGGDTSSYEQYF. The chain carries TRBV29-1 and TRBJ2-7; D perhaps matches TRBD1 (6 bases). Germline loops: CDR1 SQVTM, CDR2 ANQGSEA. The CDR3 runs 15 residues. The V end lost 4 bases, the J end lost 0 bases, and 16 bases lay between the germline ends.